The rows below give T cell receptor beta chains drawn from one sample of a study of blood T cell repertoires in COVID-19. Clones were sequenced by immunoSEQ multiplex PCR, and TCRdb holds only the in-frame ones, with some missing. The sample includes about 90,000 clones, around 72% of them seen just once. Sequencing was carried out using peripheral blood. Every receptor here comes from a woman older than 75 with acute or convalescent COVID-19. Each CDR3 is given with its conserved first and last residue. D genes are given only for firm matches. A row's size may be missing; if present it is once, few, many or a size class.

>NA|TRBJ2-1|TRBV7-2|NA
TGTGCCAGCAGCCCCCGATTAAGAGGGGGGGCAGGGGAGCAGTTCTTC
CASSPRLRGGAGEQFF
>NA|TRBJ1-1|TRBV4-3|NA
TGCGCCAGCAGCCAAGAACCCCGGGAAGAAGCTTTCTTT
CASSQEPREEAFF
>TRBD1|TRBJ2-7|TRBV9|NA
TGTGCCAGCAGCCCTGGACAGGGCTACAGCTCCTACGAGCAGTACTTC
CASSPGQGYSSYEQYF
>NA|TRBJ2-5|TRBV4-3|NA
TGCGCCAGCAGCCAGGGGAGGGAGACCCAGTACTTC
CASSQGRETQYF
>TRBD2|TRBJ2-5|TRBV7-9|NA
TGTGCCAGCAGCTTAGCCGGGACTAGCGGGGGCGGAGAGACCCAGTACTTC
CASSLAGTSGGGETQYF
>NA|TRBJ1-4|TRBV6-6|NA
TGTGCCAGCACCGACCGGGGGGAAAAACTGTTTTTT
CASTDRGEKLFF
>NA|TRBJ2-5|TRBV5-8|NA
TGTGCCAGCAGCTGGCCCCTTCAAGAGACCCAGTACTTC
CASSWPLQETQYF
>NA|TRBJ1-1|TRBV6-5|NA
TGTGCCAGCACCCCAAGTCCCAGGGCGAACACTGAAGCTTTCTTT
CASTPSPRANTEAFF
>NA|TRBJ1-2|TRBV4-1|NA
TGCGCCAGCAGCCAAGCGGGTATAACGGTGTATGGCTACACCTTC
CASSQAGITVYGYTF
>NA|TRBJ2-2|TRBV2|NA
TGTGCCAACGGACACCAGAACACCGGGGAGCTGTTTTTT
CANGHQNTGELFF
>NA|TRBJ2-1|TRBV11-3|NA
TGTGCCAGCAGCCTCAGCGACTACAATGAGCAGTTCTTC
CASSLSDYNEQFF
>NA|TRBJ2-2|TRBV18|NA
TGTGCCAGCTCACCATTCCTCCGGTCAGTGCAGGGCACCGGGGAGCTGTTTTTT
CASSPFLRSVQGTGELFF
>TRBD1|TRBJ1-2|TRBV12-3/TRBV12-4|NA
TGTGCCAGCAGTTCACAGGGGGTTTGGGGCTACACCTTC
CASSSQGVWGYTF
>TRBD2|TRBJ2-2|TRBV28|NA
TGTGCCAGCAGCCGAAGCGGGGGGGCGCCCGGGGAGCTGTTTTTT
CASSRSGGAPGELFF
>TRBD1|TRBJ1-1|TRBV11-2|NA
TGTGCCAGCAGCTTGACAGGGGGCACTGAAGCTTTCTTT
CASSLTGGTEAFF
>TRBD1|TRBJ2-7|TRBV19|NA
TGTGCCAGTAGTCCCGGACAGGACTACGAGCAGTACTTC
CASSPGQDYEQYF
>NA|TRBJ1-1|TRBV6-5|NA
TGTGCCAGCAAAAGGGGGTACACTGAAGCTTTCTTT
CASKRGYTEAFF
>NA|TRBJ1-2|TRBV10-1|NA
TGCGCCAGCAGTGAGTCGAAGGCCGAGGTCAGCTATGGCTACACCTTC
CASSESKAEVSYGYTF
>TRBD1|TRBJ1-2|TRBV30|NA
TGTGCCTGGAGCAAACCCGGACAGGGGGCAAACTATGGCTACACCTTC
CAWSKPGQGANYGYTF
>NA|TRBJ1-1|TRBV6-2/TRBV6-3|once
TGTGCCAGCAGTCTTGGGACTATTATCACTGAAGCTTTCTTT
CASSLGTIITEAFF
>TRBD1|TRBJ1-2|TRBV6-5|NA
TGTGCCAGCAGCGTACAGGGGTTTTATGGCTACACCTTC
CASSVQGFYGYTF
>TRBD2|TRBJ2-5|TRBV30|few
TGTGCCTGGAGTGGCCCCCGTAGAGCGGGGGCCGCTCCGGCCCATCAAGAGACCCAGTACTTC
CAWSGPRRAGAAPAHQETQYF
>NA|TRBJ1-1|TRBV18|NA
TGTGCCAGCTCACCCAAAGACTACACTGAAGCTTTCTTT
CASSPKDYTEAFF
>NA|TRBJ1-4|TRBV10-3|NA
TGTGCCATCAGTGAGTTATCGACAGCAGAAAAACTGTTTTTT
CAISELSTAEKLFF
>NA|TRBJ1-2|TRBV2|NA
TGTGCCAGCAGCGAACCGGGACTAGGAGGCTACACCTTC
CASSEPGLGGYTF
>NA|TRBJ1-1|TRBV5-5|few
TGTGCCAGCACCCAGAGAGTGGCAGGGAATACTGAAGCTTTCTTT
CASTQRVAGNTEAFF
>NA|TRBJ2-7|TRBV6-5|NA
TGTGCCAGCAGTTACGCGGGGCCCATAGAAGAGCAGTACTTC
CASSYAGPIEEQYF
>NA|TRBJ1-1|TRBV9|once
TGTGCCAGCAGCCAATCACCCTCGGGGAACACTGAAGCTTTCTTT
CASSQSPSGNTEAFF
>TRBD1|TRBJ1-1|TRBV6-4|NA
TGTGCCAGCAGTGCAGGGGGTTTGAACACTGAAGCTTTCTTT
CASSAGGLNTEAFF
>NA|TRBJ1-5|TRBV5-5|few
TGTGCCAGCAGCTTTTTTATTGGGAGGGATCAGCCCCAGCATTTT
CASSFFIGRDQPQHF
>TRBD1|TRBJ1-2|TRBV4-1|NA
TGCGCCAGCAGCCAGACGGACAGGGAGAACTATGGCTACACCTTC
CASSQTDRENYGYTF
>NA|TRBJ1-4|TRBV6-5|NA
TGTGCCAGCAGCCTACAGGTCTTTAATGAAAAACTGTTTTTT
CASSLQVFNEKLFF
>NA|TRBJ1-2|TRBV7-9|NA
TGTGCCAGCAGCTTAGAAGGGGGTGCAAACTATGGCTACACCTTC
CASSLEGGANYGYTF
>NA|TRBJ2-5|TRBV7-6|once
TGTGCCAGCAGCTCTCGATCATTAGGACAAGAATTACAAGAGACCCAGTACTTC
CASSSRSLGQELQETQYF
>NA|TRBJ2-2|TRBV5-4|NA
TGTGCCAGCAGCCCTGGAGGTGGGGAAGGGACCGGGGAGCTGTTTTTT
CASSPGGGEGTGELFF
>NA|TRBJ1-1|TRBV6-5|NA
TGTGCCAGCAGGGGCCAGATGAACACTGAAGCTTTCTTT
CASRGQMNTEAFF
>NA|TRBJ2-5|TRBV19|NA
TGTGCCAGTAGTATTCAGGGTAGCGGTCTCCCAGGAGAGACCCAGTACTTC
CASSIQGSGLPGETQYF
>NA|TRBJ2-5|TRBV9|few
TGTGCCAGCAGCGTAGTGGGGCCCCAAGAGACCCAGTACTTC
CASSVVGPQETQYF
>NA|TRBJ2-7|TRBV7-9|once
TGTGCCAGCAGCTTAGCGGCCGAGCAGTACTTC
CASSLAAEQYF
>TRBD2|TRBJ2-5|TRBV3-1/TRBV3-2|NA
TGTGCCAGCAGCCAAGCTGGGGCTAGCGGGCATCCCAAAGAGACCCAGTACTTC
CASSQAGASGHPKETQYF
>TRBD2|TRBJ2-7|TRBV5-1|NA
TGCGCCAGCAGCGAACTAGCGGGGGAGTCCTACGAGCAGTACTTC
CASSELAGESYEQYF
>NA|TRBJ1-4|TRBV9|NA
TGTGCCAGCAGCGGGGGGGTTAATGAAAAACTGTTTTTT
CASSGGVNEKLFF
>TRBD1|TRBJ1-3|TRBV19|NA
TGTGCCAGTAGTCCCGGACAGGCGACAAGCTCTGGAAACACCATATATTTT
CASSPGQATSSGNTIYF
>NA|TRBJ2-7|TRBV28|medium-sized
TGTGCCAGCAGATCTACCGGGATTAGCTCCTACGAGCAGTACTTC
CASRSTGISSYEQYF
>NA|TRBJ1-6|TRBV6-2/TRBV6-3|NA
TGTGCCAGCAGTTCATGGGGAAGCGGTAATTCACCCCTCCACTTT
CASSSWGSGNSPLHF
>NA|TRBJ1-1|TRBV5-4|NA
TGTGCCAGCAGCTTGGCGCCGGTTATGAACACTGAAGCTTTCTTT
CASSLAPVMNTEAFF
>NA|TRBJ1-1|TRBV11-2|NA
TGTGCCAGCAGCTCCTATGGCGCAGGGATGAACACTGAAGCTTTCTTT
CASSSYGAGMNTEAFF
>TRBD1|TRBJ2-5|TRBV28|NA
TGTGCCAGCAGTCAGGGACAGCTCCAAGAGACCCAGTACTTC
CASSQGQLQETQYF
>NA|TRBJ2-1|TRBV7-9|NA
TGTGCCAGCAGCTCCGCAGGGGGGAGGAGCAATGAGCAGTTCTTC
CASSSAGGRSNEQFF
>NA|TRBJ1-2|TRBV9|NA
TGTGCCAGCCGCGGGAGCGGGGGGGTATGGAGCTACACCTTC
CASRGSGGVWSYTF
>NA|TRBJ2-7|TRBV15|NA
TGTGCCACCAGCAGAATGGGACATGGAGCCTACGAGCAGTACTTC
CATSRMGHGAYEQYF
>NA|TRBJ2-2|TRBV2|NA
TGTGCCAGCAGGACGGAGGTGGGGGGCGGGGAGCTGTTTTTT
CASRTEVGGGELFF
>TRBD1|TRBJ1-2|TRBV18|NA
TGTGCCAGCTCACCGGACAGGGCTAACTATGGCTACACCTTC
CASSPDRANYGYTF
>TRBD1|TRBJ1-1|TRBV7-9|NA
TGTGCCAGCAGCTCTACGGGACAGGAGAACACTGAAGCTTTCTTT
CASSSTGQENTEAFF
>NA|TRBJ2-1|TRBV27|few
TGTGCCAGCAGTTTAGATCAGGGAAACAATGAGCAGTTCTTC
CASSLDQGNNEQFF